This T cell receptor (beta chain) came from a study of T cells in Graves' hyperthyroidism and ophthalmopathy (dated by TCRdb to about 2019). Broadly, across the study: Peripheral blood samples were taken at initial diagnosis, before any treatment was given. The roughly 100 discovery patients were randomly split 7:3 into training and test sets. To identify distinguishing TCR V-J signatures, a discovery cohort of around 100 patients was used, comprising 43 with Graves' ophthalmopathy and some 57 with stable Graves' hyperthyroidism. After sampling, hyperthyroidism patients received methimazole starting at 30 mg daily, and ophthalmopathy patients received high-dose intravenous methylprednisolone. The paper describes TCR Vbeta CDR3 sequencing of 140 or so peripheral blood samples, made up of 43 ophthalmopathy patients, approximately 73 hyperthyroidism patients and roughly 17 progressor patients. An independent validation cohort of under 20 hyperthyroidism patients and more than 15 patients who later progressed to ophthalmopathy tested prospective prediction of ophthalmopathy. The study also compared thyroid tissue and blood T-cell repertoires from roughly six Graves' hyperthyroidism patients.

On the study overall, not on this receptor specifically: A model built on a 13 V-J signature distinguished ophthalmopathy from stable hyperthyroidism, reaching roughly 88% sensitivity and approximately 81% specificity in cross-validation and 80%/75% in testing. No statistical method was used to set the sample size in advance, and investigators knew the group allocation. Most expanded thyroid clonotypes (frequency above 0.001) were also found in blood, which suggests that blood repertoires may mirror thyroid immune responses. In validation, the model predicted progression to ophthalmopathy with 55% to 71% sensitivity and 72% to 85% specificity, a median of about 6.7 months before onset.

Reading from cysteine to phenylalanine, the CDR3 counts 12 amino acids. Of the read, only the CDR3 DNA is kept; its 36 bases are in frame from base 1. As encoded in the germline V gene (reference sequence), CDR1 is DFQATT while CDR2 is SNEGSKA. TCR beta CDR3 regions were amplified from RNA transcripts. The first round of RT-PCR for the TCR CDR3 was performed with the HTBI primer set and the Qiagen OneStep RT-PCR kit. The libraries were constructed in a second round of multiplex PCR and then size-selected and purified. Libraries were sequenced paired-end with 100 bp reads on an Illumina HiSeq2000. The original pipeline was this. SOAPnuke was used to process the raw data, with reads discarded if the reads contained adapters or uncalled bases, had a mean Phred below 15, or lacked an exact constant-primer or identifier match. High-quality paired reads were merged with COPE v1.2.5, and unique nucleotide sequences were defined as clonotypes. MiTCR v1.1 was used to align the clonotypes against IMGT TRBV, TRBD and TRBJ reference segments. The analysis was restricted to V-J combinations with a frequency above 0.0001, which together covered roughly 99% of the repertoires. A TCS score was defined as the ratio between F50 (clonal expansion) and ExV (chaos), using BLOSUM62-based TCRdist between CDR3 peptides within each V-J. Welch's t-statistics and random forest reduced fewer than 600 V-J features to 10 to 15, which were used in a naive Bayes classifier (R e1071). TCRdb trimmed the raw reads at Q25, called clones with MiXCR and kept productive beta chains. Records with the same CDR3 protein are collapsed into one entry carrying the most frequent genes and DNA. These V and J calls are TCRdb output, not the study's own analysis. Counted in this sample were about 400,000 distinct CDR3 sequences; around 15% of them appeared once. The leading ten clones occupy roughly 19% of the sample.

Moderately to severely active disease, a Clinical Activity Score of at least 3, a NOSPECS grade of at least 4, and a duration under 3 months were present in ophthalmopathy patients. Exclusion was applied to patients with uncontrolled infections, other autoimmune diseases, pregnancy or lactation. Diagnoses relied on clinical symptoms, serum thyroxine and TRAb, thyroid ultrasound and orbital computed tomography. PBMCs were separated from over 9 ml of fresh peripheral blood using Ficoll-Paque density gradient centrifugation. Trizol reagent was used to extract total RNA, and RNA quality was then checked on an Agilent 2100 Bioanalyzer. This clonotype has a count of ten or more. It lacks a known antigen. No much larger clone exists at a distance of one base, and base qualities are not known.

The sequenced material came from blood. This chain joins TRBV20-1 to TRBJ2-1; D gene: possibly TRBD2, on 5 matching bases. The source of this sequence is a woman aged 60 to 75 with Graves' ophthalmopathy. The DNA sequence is TGCAGGGGAGATAGGGTGGTAAATGAGCAGTTCTTC. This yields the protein CRGDRVVNEQFF.